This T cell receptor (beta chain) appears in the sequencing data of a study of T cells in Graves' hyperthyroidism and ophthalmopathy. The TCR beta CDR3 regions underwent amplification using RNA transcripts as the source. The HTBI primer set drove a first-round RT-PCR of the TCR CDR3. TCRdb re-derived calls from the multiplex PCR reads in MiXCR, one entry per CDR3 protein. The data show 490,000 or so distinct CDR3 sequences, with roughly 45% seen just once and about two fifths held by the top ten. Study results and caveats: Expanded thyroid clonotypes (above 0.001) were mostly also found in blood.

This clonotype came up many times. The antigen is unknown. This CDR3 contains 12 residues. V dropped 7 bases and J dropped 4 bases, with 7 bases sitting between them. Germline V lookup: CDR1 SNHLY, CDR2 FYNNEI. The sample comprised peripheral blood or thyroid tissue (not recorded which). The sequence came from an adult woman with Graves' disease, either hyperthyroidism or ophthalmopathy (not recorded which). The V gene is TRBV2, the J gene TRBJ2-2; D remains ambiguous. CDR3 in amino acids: CASTALTGELFF. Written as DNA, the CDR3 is TGTGCCAGCACCGCGCTCACCGGGGAGCTGTTTTTT. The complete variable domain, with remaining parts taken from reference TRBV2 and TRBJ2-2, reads EPEVTQTPSHQVTQMGQEVILRCVPISNHLYFYWYRQILGQKVEFLVSFYNNEISEKSEIFDDQFSVERPDGSNFTLKIRSTKLEDSAMYFCASTALTGELFFGEGSRLTVL.